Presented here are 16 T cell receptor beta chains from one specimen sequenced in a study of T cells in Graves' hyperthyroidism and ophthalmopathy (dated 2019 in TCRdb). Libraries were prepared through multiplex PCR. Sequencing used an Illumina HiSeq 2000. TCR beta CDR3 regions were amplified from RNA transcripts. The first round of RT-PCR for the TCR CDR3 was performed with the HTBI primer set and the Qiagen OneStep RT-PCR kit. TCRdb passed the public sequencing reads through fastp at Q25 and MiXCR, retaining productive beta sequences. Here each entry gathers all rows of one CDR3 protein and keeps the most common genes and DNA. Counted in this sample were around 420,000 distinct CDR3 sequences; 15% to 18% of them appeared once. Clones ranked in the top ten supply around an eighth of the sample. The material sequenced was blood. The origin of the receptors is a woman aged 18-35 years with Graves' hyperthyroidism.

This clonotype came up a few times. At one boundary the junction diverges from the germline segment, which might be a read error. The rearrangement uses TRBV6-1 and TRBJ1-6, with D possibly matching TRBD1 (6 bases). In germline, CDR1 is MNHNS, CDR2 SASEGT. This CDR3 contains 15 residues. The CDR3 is CAISASQGIGSPLHF. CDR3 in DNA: TGTGCCATCAGTGCCTCCCAGGGGATCGGTTCACCCCTCCACTTT.

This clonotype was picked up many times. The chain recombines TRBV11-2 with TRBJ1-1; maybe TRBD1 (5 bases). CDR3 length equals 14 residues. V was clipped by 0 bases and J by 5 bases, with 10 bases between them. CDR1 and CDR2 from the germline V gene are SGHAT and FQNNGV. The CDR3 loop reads CASSLDSGWTEAFF. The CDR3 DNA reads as TGTGCCAGCAGCTTAGATTCAGGGTGGACTGAAGCTTTCTTT.

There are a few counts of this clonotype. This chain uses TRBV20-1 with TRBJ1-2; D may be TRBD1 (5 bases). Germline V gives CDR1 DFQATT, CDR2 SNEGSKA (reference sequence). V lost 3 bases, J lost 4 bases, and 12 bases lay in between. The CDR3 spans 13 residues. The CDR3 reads CSARDQGTYGYTF. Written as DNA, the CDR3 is TGCAGTGCTAGGGACCAGGGTACCTATGGCTACACCTTC.

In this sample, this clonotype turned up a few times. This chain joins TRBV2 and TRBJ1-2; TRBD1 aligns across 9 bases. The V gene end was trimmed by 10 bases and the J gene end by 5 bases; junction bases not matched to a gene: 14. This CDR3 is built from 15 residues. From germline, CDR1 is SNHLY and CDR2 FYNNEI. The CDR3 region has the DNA TGTGCCAACCTACCTCCGGGACAGGGTTCGTATGGCTACACCTTC. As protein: CANLPPGQGSYGYTF.

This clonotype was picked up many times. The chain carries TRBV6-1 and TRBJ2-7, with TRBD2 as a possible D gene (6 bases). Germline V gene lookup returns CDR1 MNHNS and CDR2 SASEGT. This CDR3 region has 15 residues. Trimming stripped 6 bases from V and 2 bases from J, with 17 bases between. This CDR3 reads CASRPGREVTYEQYF. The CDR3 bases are TGTGCCAGCAGACCCGGCAGGGAGGTCACCTACGAGCAGTACTTC.

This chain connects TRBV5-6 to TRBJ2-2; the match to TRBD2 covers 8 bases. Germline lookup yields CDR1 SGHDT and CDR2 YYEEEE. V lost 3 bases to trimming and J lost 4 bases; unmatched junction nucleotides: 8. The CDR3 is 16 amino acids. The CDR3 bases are TGTGCCAGCAGCTGGTGGGGTCTAGCGGGCACCGGGGAGCTGTTTTTT. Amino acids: CASSWWGLAGTGELFF. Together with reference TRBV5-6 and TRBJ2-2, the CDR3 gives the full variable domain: DAGVTQSPTHLIKTRGQQVTLRCSPKSGHDTVSWYQQALGQGPQFIFQYYEEEERQRGNFPDRFSGHQFPNYSSELNVNALLLGDSALYLCASSWWGLAGTGELFFGEGSRLTVL.

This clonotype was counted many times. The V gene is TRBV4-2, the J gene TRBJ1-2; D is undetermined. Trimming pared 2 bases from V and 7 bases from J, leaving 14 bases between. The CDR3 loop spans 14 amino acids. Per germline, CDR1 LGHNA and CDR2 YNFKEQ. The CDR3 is CASSQFPESGGYTF. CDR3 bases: TGTGCCAGCAGCCAATTTCCGGAATCTGGTGGCTACACCTTC.

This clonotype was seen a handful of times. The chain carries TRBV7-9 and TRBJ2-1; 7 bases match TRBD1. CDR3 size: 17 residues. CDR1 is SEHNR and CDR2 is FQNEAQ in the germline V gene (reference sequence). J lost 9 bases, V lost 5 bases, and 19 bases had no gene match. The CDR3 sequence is CASSTAEGATQRGEQFF. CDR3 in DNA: TGTGCCAGCAGCACGGCCGAGGGGGCTACCCAACGTGGTGAGCAGTTCTTC.

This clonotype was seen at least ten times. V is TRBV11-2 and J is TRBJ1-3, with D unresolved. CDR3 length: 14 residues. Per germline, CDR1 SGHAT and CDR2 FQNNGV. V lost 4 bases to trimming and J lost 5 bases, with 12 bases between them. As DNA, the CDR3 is TGTGCCAGCAGCTCCGAACAGTTCAGAAACACCATATATTTT. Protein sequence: CASSSEQFRNTIYF.

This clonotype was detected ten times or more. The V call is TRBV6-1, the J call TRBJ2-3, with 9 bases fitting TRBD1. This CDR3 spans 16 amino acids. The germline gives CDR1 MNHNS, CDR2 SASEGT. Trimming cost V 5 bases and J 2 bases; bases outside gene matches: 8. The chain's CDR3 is CASSRRDRDITDTQYF. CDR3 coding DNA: TGTGCCAGCAGTCGAAGGGACAGGGATATCACAGATACGCAGTATTTT.

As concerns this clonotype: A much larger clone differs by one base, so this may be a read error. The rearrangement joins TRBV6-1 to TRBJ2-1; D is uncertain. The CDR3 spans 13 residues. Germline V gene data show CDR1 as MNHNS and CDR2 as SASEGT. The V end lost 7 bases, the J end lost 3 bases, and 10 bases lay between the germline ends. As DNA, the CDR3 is TGTGCCAGCAATACTGGGAACTACAATGAGCAGTTCTTC. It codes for CASNTGNYNEQFF.

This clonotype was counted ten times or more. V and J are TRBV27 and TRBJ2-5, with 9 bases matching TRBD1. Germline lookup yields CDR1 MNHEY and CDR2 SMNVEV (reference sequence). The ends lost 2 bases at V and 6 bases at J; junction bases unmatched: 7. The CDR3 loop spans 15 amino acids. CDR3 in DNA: TGTGCCAGCAGTTTAACAGGGGGCGAAGGAAAGACCCAGTACTTC. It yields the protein CASSLTGGEGKTQYF.

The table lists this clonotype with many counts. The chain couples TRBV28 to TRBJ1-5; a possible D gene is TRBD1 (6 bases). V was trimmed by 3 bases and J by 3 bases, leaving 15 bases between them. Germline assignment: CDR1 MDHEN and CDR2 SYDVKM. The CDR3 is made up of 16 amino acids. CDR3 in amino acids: CASSFQDRPDNQPQHF. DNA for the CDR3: TGTGCCAGCAGTTTCCAGGACAGACCAGACAATCAGCCCCAGCATTTT.

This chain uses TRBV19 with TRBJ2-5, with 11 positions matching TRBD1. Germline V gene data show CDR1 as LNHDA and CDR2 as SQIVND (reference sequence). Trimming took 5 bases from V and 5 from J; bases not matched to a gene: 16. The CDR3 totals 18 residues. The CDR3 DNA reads TGTGCCAGTAGTCGGAGACTCCCAGGACAGGGGGCGGGGGAGACCCAGTACTTC. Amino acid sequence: CASSRRLPGQGAGETQYF.

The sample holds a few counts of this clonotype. CDR3 DNA sequence: TGTGCCAGTAGACCGGGACAGGGCGCGAATTCACCCCTCCACTTT. Protein sequence: CASRPGQGANSPLHF. V usage is TRBV19 and J usage is TRBJ1-6; 9 bases map to TRBD1. With 6 bases clipped from V and 7 bases from J, the junction kept 7 bases outside the gene matches. The length of the CDR3 is 15 residues. CDR1 LNHDA and CDR2 SQIVND come from the germline V gene (reference sequence).

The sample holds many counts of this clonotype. The chain's CDR3 is CASSEQGATGELFF. The DNA of the CDR3 is TGTGCCAGCAGTGAACAGGGGGCTACCGGGGAGCTGTTTTTT. The chain has TRBV2 and TRBJ2-2, with TRBD1 matching 8 bases. Germline lookup yields CDR1 SNHLY and CDR2 FYNNEI. After removal of 2 bases from V and 5 bases from J, the junction contained 1 base not matched to a gene. CDR3 size: 14 residues.